The 13 T cell receptor beta chains given below trace back to one sample, sequenced in a study of shared T cell receptors in the human thymus. Only in-frame clones appear in the TCRdb table, and some are missing; sequencing was by immunoSEQ multiplex PCR. The table shows 550,000 to 800,000 clones, with over 75% occurring only once. The same specimen was also included in a second study, on human thymus T cells.

The source material was thymocytes. The receptors were sampled from a girl under three years old with a congenital heart defect.

The chain couples TRBV5-6 to TRBJ2-3, with 9 bases lining up with TRBD2. Trimming took 0 bases from V and 6 from J; bases not matched to a gene: 11. The CDR3 spans 17 residues. CDR1 and CDR2 (germline): SGHDT, YYEEEE. The CDR3: CASSLVPAGGPGDTQYF. The CDR3 DNA follows: TGTGCCAGCAGCTTGGTTCCAGCGGGGGGCCCGGGGGATACGCAGTATTTT. Full variable domain (outside the CDR3, taken from reference TRBV5-6 and TRBJ2-3): DAGVTQSPTHLIKTRGQQVTLRCSPKSGHDTVSWYQQALGQGPQFIFQYYEEEERQRGNFPDRFSGHQFPNYSSELNVNALLLGDSALYLCASSLVPAGGPGDTQYFGPGTRLTVL.

The CDR3 sequence: CASSLAEGPNRPYEQYF. In DNA, the CDR3 is TGTGCCAGCAGCTTGGCCGAGGGCCCTAATCGGCCCTACGAGCAGTACTTC. The chain carries TRBV5-4 and TRBJ2-7; D might be TRBD2 (5 bases). The CDR3 has 17 amino acids. Trimming cost V 0 bases and J 2 bases, with 18 bases left between them. The germline CDR1 and CDR2 sequences are SGHNT and YYREEE (reference sequence).

The chain has TRBV6-1 and TRBJ1-4; D is unresolved. Germline V CDR1 and CDR2: MNHNS, SASEGT. V lost 4 bases to trimming and J lost 8 bases, with 8 bases between them. The length of the CDR3 is 12 residues. In DNA form, the CDR3 reads TGTGCCAGCAGTGTTAACTTCGAAAAACTGTTTTTT. It specifies CASSVNFEKLFF.

The chain couples TRBV2 to TRBJ2-7, with 7 bases matching TRBD1. Unmatched junction bases numbered 18, after V lost 4 bases and J lost 3 bases. This CDR3 is built from 18 residues. Germline CDR1 reads SNHLY; CDR2 reads FYNNEI. CDR3 nucleotide sequence: TGTGCCAGCAGTGCCGAGTCCCTCACAGGGGAAGACCTCTACGAGCAGTACTTC. Amino acid sequence: CASSAESLTGEDLYEQYF.

The V call is TRBV7-8, the J call TRBJ2-7; 7 nucleotides agree with TRBD1. Germline CDR1 reads SGHVS; CDR2 reads FQNEAQ. The CDR3 is made up of 15 amino acids. With 2 bases clipped from V and 2 bases from J, the junction kept 6 bases outside the gene matches. DNA for the CDR3: TGTGCCAGCAGCTTAACAGGGGTGCGGACCTACGAGCAGTACTTC. This translates into CASSLTGVRTYEQYF.

The rearrangement joins TRBV30 to TRBJ1-6; the D gene is possibly TRBD1 (5 bases). Germline values: CDR1 GTSNPN, CDR2 SVGIG (reference sequence). This CDR3 has 15 amino acids. With 2 bases removed from V and 9 bases from J, the gap between germline ends came to 17 bases. CDR3 loop: CAWSPTRVWSSPLHF. Here the CDR3 DNA reads TGTGCCTGGAGTCCGACCAGGGTATGGAGTTCACCCCTCCACTTT. Supplemented by reference TRBV30 and TRBJ1-6, the full variable domain reads SQTIHQWPATLVQPVGSPLSLECTVEGTSNPNLYWYRQAAGRGLQLLFYSVGIGQISSEVPQNLSASRPQDRQFILSSKKLLLSDSGFYLCAWSPTRVWSSPLHFGNGTRLTVT.

The chain combines TRBV28 with TRBJ1-6, with D tentatively TRBD1 (5 bases). Germline V CDR1 and CDR2: MDHEN, SYDVKM. The CDR3 sequence is 14 residues long. V shed 5 bases and J shed 7 bases, with 12 bases lying between them. The CDR3 is CASSILGANSPLHF. CDR3 nucleotides: TGTGCCAGCAGTATCCTAGGGGCCAATTCACCCCTCCACTTT.

The chain carries TRBV12-5 and TRBJ1-2; D is undetermined. Germline-derived CDR1 and CDR2 are LGHNT and FRNRAP. The CDR3 has 13 amino acids. The ends were cut back, 6 bases at V and 1 base at J, with 9 bases in the middle. CDR3 loop: CASGPQRNYGYTF. The DNA of the CDR3 is TGTGCTAGTGGCCCCCAGCGTAACTATGGCTACACCTTC.

V usage is TRBV4-2 and J usage is TRBJ2-7; 9 nucleotides align to TRBD1. V lost 0 bases to trimming and J lost 2 bases; unmatched junction nucleotides: 8. Looked up from germline, CDR1 is LGHNA and CDR2 is YNFKEQ. The CDR3 sequence is 17 residues long. Here the CDR3 DNA reads TGTGCCAGCAGCCAAGAGGGGGGACAGGGAGAACCCTACGAGCAGTACTTC. Protein sequence: CASSQEGGQGEPYEQYF.

The rearrangement uses TRBV4-3 and TRBJ1-2; D remains ambiguous. This CDR3 is built from 13 residues. Looked up from germline, CDR1 is LGHNA and CDR2 is YSLEER. V lost 0 bases and J lost 2, with 4 bases in between. CDR3 loop: CASSQDRNYGYTF. The CDR3 DNA sequence: TGCGCCAGCAGCCAAGACAGGAACTATGGCTACACCTTC.

V is TRBV10-3 and J is TRBJ2-7; TRBD1 matches at 8 bases. This CDR3 is 16 amino acids long. CDR1 ENHRY and CDR2 SYGVKD come from the germline V gene. After removal of 4 bases from V and 2 bases from J, the junction contained 10 bases not matched to a gene. The chain's CDR3 is CAISVEWTGIPYEQYF. CDR3 DNA sequence: TGTGCCATCAGTGTAGAATGGACAGGGATCCCCTACGAGCAGTACTTC.

The chain combines TRBV4-3 with TRBJ1-3; 7 bases align to TRBD1. The CDR3 extends over 18 amino acids. Looked up from germline, CDR1 is LGHNA and CDR2 is YSLEER. V was clipped by 1 base and J by 0 bases; unmatched bases: 9. The CDR3 DNA is TGCGCCAGCAGCCAAGTCCTCATAACAGGGGACTCTGGAAACACCATATATTTT. It encodes CASSQVLITGDSGNTIYF.

V gene TRBV10-3 combines with J gene TRBJ2-7; 7 bases map to TRBD2. Germline V CDR1 and CDR2: ENHRY, SYGVKD. The CDR3 is 16 amino acids. Losses at the gene ends were 4 bases for V and 2 bases for J; bases not matched to a gene: 11. This CDR3 is CAISGGRGEGPYEQYF. The DNA of the CDR3 is TGTGCCATCAGTGGTGGGCGTGGGGAGGGTCCCTACGAGCAGTACTTC.